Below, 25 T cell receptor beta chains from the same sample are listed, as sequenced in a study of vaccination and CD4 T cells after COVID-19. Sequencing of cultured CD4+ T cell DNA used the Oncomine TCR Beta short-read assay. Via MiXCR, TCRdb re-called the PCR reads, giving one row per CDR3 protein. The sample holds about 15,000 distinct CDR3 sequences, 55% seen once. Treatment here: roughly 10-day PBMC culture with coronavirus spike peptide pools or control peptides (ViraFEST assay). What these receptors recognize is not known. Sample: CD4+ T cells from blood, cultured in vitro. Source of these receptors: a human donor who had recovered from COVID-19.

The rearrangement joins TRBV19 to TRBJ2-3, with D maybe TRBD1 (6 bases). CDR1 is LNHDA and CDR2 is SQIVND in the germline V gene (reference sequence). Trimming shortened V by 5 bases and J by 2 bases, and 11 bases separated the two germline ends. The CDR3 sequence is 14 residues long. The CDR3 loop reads CASSADRNTDTQYF. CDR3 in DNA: TGTGCCAGTAGTGCAGACAGGAACACAGATACGCAGTATTTT.

The CDR3 region has the DNA TGTGCCACCAGTGATTTGCAGGGGAGTTCCTACAATGAGCAGTTCTTC. Its protein product is CATSDLQGSSYNEQFF. The rearrangement joins TRBV24-1 to TRBJ2-1; a possible D gene is TRBD1 (6 bases). Deletions cut 0 bases from V and 1 base from J, with 9 bases between. Germline loops: CDR1 KGHDR, CDR2 SFDVKD. The CDR3 is made up of 16 amino acids.

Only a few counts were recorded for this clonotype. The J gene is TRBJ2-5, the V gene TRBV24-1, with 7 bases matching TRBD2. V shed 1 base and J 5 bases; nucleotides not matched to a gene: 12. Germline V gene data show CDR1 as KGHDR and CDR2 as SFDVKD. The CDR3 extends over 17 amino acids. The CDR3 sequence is CATSDFSASGASETQYF. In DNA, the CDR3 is TGTGCCACCAGTGATTTCTCGGCTAGCGGAGCGAGTGAGACCCAGTACTTC.

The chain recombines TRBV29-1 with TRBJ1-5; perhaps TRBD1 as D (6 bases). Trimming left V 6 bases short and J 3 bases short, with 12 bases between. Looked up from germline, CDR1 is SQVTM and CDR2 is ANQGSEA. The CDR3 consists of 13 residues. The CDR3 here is CSVGGGFNQPQHF. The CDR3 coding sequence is TGCAGCGTCGGAGGGGGGTTCAATCAGCCCCAGCATTTT.

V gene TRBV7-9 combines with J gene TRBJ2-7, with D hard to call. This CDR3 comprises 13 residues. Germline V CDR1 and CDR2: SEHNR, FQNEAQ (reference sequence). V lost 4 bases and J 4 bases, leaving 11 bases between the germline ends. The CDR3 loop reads CASSSSYKYEQYF. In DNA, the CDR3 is TGTGCCAGCAGCTCTTCTTATAAATACGAGCAGTACTTC.

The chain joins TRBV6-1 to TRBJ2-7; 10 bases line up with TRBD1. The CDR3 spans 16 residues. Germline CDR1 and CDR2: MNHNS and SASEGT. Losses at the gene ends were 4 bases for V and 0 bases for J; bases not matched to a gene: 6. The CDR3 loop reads CASSANRQGASYEQYF. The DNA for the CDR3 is TGTGCCAGCAGTGCCAACCGACAGGGGGCCTCCTACGAGCAGTACTTC.

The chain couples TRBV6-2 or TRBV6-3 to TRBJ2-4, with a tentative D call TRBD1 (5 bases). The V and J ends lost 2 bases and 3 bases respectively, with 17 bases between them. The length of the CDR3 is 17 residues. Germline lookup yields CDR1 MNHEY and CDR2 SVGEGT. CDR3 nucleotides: TGTGCCAGCAGTTACGTTGACTCCCCCAGGGACAAAAACATTCAGTACTTC. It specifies CASSYVDSPRDKNIQYF.

The CDR3 sequence is CASSLAVHVNEQFF. Here the CDR3 DNA reads TGTGCCAGCAGCTTAGCGGTACACGTCAATGAGCAGTTCTTC. The chain combines TRBV7-9 with TRBJ2-1; D is ambiguous. The germline V and J ends were trimmed by 0 bases and 6 bases, with 9 bases remaining between them. The germline V gene has CDR1 SEHNR and CDR2 FQNEAQ (reference sequence). The CDR3 is 14 amino acids.

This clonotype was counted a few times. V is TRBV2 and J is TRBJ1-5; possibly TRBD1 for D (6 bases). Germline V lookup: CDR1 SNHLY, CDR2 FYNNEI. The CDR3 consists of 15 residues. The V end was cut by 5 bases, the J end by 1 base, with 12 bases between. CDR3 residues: CASSKQGRSNQPQHF. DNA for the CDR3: TGTGCCAGCAGTAAACAGGGAAGGAGCAATCAGCCCCAGCATTTT.

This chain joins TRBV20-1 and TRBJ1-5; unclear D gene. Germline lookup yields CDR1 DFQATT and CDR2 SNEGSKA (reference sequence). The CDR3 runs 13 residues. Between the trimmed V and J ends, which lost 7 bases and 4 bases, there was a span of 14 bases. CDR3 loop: CSGIIGINQPQHF. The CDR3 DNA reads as TGCAGTGGTATCATCGGGATTAATCAGCCCCAGCATTTT.

CDR3 in DNA: TGTGCCAGCAGTTTAGATTTGCGAGGGGGGGACCTCTATAGCAATCAGCCCCAGCATTTT. Translation gives CASSLDLRGGDLYSNQPQHF. This rearrangement joins TRBV28 to TRBJ1-5; perhaps TRBD1 as D (6 bases). V shed 2 bases and J shed 0 bases, with 23 bases lying between them. Per the germline V gene, CDR1 is MDHEN and CDR2 is SYDVKM. The CDR3 is made up of 20 amino acids.

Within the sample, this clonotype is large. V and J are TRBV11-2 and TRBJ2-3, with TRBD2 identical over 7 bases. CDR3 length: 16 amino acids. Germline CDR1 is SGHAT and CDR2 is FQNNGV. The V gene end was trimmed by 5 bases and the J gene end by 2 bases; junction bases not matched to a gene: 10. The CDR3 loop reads CASSRQGGSVTDTQYF. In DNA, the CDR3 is TGTGCCAGCAGCCGCCAGGGCGGGAGTGTCACAGATACGCAGTATTTT.

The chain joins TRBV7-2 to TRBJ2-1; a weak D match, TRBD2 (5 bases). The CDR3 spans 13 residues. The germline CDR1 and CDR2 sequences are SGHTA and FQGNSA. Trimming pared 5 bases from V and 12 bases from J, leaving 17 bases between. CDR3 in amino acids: CASSPFEGLAQFF. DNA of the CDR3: TGTGCCAGCAGCCCATTCGAGGGTTTGGCGCAGTTCTTC.

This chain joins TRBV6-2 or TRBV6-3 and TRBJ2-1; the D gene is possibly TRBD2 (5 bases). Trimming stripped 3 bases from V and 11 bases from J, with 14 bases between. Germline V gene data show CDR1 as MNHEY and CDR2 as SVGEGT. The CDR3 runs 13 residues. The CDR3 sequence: CASSYTTGMQQFF. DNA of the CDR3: TGTGCCAGCAGTTATACTACCGGGATGCAGCAGTTCTTC.

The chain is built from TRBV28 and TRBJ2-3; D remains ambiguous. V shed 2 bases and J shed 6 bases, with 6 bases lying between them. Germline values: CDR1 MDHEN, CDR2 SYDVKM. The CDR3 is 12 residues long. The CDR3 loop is CASSLNSDTQYF. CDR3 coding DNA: TGTGCCAGCAGTTTAAATAGTGATACGCAGTATTTT. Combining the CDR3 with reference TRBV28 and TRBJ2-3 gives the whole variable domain DVKVTQSSRYLVKRTGEKVFLECVQDMDHENMFWYRQDPGLGLRLIYFSYDVKMKEKGDIPEGYSVSREKKERFSLILESASTNQTSMYLCASSLNSDTQYFGPGTRLTVL.

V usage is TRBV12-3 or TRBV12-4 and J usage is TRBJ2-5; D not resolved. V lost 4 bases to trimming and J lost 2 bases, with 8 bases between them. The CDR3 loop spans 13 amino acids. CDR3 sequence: CASSSGQQETQYF. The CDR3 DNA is TGTGCCAGCAGTTCTGGGCAGCAAGAGACCCAGTACTTC.

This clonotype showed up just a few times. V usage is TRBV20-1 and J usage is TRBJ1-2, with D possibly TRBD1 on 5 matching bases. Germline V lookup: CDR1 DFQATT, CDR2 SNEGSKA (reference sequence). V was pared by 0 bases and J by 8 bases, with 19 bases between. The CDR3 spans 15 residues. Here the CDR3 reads CSARDGPRAVGGYTF. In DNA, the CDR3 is TGCAGTGCTAGAGATGGACCCAGGGCGGTGGGGGGCTACACCTTC.

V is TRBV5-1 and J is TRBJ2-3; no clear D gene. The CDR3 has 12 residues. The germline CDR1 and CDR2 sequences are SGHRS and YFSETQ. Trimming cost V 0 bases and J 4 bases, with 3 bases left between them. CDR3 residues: CASSLASDTQYF. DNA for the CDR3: TGCGCCAGCAGCTTGGCATCAGATACGCAGTATTTT.

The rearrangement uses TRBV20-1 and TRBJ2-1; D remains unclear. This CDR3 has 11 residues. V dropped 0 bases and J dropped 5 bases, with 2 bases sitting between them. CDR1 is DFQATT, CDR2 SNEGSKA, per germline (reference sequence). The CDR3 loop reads CSAREDNEQFF. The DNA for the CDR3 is TGCAGTGCTAGAGAAGACAATGAGCAGTTCTTC.

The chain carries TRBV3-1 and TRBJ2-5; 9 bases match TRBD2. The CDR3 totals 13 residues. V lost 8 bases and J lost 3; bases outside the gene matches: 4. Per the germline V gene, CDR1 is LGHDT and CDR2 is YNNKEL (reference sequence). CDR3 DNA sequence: TGTGCCAGCGAGGGACTAGCAGAAGAGACCCAGTACTTC. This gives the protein CASEGLAEETQYF.

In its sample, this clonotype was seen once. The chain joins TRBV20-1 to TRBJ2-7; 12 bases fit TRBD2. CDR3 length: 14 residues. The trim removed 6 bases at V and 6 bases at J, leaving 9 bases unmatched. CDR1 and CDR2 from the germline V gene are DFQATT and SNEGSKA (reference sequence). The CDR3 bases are TGCAGTGCGGACCTAGCGGGAGGGCCTGGCGAGCAGTACTTC. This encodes CSADLAGGPGEQYF.

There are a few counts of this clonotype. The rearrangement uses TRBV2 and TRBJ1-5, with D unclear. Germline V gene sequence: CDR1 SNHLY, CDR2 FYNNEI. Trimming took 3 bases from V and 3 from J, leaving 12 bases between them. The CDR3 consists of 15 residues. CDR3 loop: CASSDRQANNQPQHF. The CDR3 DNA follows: TGTGCCAGCAGTGATCGGCAGGCTAACAATCAGCCCCAGCATTTT.

CDR3 protein: CASGPSYEQYF. For the CDR3, the DNA is TGCGCCAGCGGCCCCTCCTACGAGCAGTACTTC. V usage is TRBV10-1 and J usage is TRBJ2-7; D remains unclear. This CDR3 is 11 amino acids long. Germline values: CDR1 WNHNN, CDR2 SYGVQD (reference sequence). The germline V and J ends were trimmed by 8 bases and 0 bases, with 5 bases remaining between them.

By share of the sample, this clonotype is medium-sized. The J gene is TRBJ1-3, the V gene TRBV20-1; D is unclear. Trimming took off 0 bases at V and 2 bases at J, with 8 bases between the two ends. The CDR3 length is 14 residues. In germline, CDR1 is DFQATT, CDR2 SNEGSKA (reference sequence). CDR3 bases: TGCAGTGCTAGAGACAGAACAACTGGAAACACCATATATTTT. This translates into CSARDRTTGNTIYF.

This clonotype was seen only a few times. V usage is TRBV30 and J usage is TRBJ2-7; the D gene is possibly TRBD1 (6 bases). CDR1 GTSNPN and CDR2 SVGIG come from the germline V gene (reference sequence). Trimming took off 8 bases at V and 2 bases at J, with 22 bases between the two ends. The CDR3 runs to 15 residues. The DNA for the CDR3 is TGTGCCCTTGGAGGTGGGGGCCGGACCGCCTACGAGCAGTACTTC. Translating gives CALGGGGRTAYEQYF. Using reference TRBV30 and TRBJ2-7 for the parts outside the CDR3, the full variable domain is SQTIHQWPATLVQPVGSPLSLECTVEGTSNPNLYWYRQAAGRGLQLLFYSVGIGQISSEVPQNLSASRPQDRQFILSSKKLLLSDSGFYLCALGGGGRTAYEQYFGPGTRLTVT.